This paragraph reports one T cell receptor beta chain. This record comes from a study of cytomegalovirus exposure and HLA in healthy donors. The PCR contained 60 Vbeta and 13 Jbeta primers. Sequencing was performed with immunoSEQ multiplex PCR; in TCRdb, only in-frame clones are kept and a portion is missing. Among over 100,000 clones, about 9.4% were seen once, and the ten largest hold approximately 6%. J gave up 3 bases and V 4 bases, and 8 bases lay outside the gene matches. The CDR3 runs to 15 residues. The germline V gene has CDR1 SGHRS and CDR2 YFSETQ. This clonotype originated in a man aged 35-49 years in good health and CMV-seropositive. V usage is TRBV5-1 and J usage is TRBJ2-7; 9 bases are a match to TRBD2. The material sequenced was PBMCs. In DNA, the CDR3 is TGCGCCAGCAGCCGCCTCGGGACTAGCAACTACGAGCAGTACTTC. Translation gives CASSRLGTSNYEQYF.